The 19 T cell receptor beta chains in this list originate from one sample, sequenced in a study of blood T cell repertoires in COVID-19. TCRdb's table, derived via immunoSEQ multiplex PCR, lists solely in-frame clones and lacks some. The sample includes under 300,000 clones, about 86% seen only once; the top ten take 3.6%. Specimen: peripheral blood. These receptors were taken from a man aged 18 to 29 with active or convalescent COVID-19.

This clone is a singleton in its sample. The chain couples TRBV5-1 to TRBJ1-1; 11 bases are shared with TRBD1. CDR3 length equals 16 residues. Germline CDR1 reads SGHRS; CDR2 reads YFSETQ. The trim removed 3 bases at V and 0 bases at J, leaving 4 bases unmatched. As DNA, the CDR3 is TGCGCCAGCAGCTGGACGGGACAGGGGGTGAACACTGAAGCTTTCTTT. It specifies CASSWTGQGVNTEAFF.

This clone was detected a few times. The V call is TRBV21-1, the J call TRBJ2-3; the D call TRBD2 from the table was never checked on the DNA. TRBV21-1 is flagged as a pseudogene. The CDR3 covers 15 residues. In DNA form, the CDR3 reads TGTGCCAGCAGCAAGTGGCGGGATCACCCAGATACGCAGTATTTT. It encodes CASSKWRDHPDTQYF.

The rearrangement uses TRBV7-8 and TRBJ1-5, with a weak D call TRBD1 (5 bases). V lost 1 base and J lost 9, with 19 bases in between. The CDR3 runs to 16 residues. Per the germline V gene, CDR1 is SGHVS and CDR2 is FQNEAQ. DNA for the CDR3: TGTGCCAGCAGCTTAGTTGCAGGGCCCGCAATCAGGCCCCAGCATTTT. Translation: CASSLVAGPAIRPQHF.

V usage is TRBV6-5 and J usage is TRBJ2-3; D possibly corresponds to TRBD2 (5 bases). Germline values: CDR1 MNHEY, CDR2 SVGAGI. The CDR3 covers 15 residues. V lost 6 bases to trimming and J lost 5 bases, with 18 bases between them. This CDR3 reads CASRTGETLIDTQYF. CDR3 bases: TGTGCCAGCAGAACCGGGGAGACGTTGATAGATACGCAGTATTTT.

The chain links TRBV27 to TRBJ2-7; 9 positions match TRBD1. Germline CDR1 MNHEY, CDR2 SMNVEV (reference sequence). This CDR3 contains 14 residues. V shed 5 bases, J shed 2 bases, and the junction held 4 bases outside the gene matches. The CDR3 DNA follows: TGTGCCAGCAGTCCCGGACAGGGGCCCTACGAGCAGTACTTC. Its protein is CASSPGQGPYEQYF.

V usage is TRBV7-9 and J usage is TRBJ2-7, with a weak D call TRBD2 (6 bases). This CDR3 region has 14 residues. Per germline, CDR1 SEHNR and CDR2 FQNEAQ (reference sequence). The V and J ends lost 4 bases and 7 bases respectively, with 17 bases between them. The CDR3 region is CASSSRRAGREQYF. Written as DNA, the CDR3 is TGTGCCAGCAGCTCGCGGAGGGCAGGACGGGAGCAGTACTTC.

This chain links TRBV29-1 with TRBJ2-1; 8 bases align to TRBD2. Looked up from germline, CDR1 is SQVTM and CDR2 is ANQGSEA. The V and J ends lost 7 bases and 7 bases, in that order; junction bases with no gene match: 9. The CDR3 loop spans 13 amino acids. The CDR3 is CSERGLVTNEQFF. CDR3 DNA: TGCAGCGAGAGGGGACTAGTCACAAATGAGCAGTTCTTC.

The chain is built from TRBV4-1 and TRBJ1-1, with 8 bases fitting TRBD1. CDR1 MGHRA and CDR2 YSYEKL come from the germline V gene. The CDR3 has 18 amino acids. V shed 2 bases and J 1 base; nucleotides not matched to a gene: 12. The CDR3, as DNA: TGCGCCAGCAGCCAATCACCTACAGGGGGACTTGGGAACACTGAAGCTTTCTTT. It encodes CASSQSPTGGLGNTEAFF.

The chain is built from TRBV5-4 and TRBJ1-4, with no clear D. Trimming stripped 4 bases from V and 0 bases from J, with 10 bases between. From germline, CDR1 is SGHNT and CDR2 YYREEE (reference sequence). The length of the CDR3 is 15 residues. CDR3 amino acids: CASSTGPATNEKLFF. The DNA of the CDR3 is TGTGCCAGCAGCACCGGTCCTGCAACTAATGAAAAACTGTTTTTT.

This chain connects TRBV24-1 to TRBJ2-5; 7 bases agree with TRBD1. After removal of 4 bases from V and 3 bases from J, the junction contained 7 bases not matched to a gene. This CDR3 contains 15 residues. In germline, CDR1 is KGHDR, CDR2 SFDVKD. This chain's CDR3 is CATSDFGTDKETQYF. CDR3 nucleotides: TGTGCCACCAGTGACTTCGGGACAGATAAAGAGACCCAGTACTTC.

The rearrangement joins TRBV2 to TRBJ1-1, with TRBD1 matching 8 bases. Per germline, CDR1 SNHLY and CDR2 FYNNEI. This CDR3 contains 14 residues. The J segment lost 4 bases and the V segment lost 6 bases, leaving 7 bases of the junction unmatched. For the CDR3, the DNA is TGTGCCAGCAGGAGACAGGGGCCCCGCACTGAAGCTTTCTTT. Its translation is CASRRQGPRTEAFF.

The CDR3 spells CASSNLAGGTQYF. CDR3 nucleotide sequence: TGTGCCAGCAGTAATCTAGCGGGGGGGACGCAGTATTTT. The gene calls are TRBV6-2 or TRBV6-3 and TRBJ2-3; 12 bases agree with TRBD2. Germline loops: CDR1 MNHEY, CDR2 SVGEGT. V lost 5 bases, J lost 9 bases, and 3 bases stayed unmatched. There are 13 residues in the CDR3.

This CDR3 is CASSRNSGGNQPQHF. Written as DNA, the CDR3 is TGCGCCAGCAGCCGTAACTCGGGGGGCAATCAGCCCCAGCATTTT. This chain links TRBV4-1 with TRBJ1-5, with TRBD1 as a possible D gene (5 bases). Germline V CDR1 and CDR2: MGHRA, YSYEKL. Trimming removed 4 bases from V and 2 bases from J, with 12 bases in between. This CDR3 region has 15 residues.

The J gene is TRBJ2-2, the V gene TRBV7-2; D gene unclear. CDR3 length equals 13 residues. Germline V gives CDR1 SGHTA, CDR2 FQGNSA. Between the trimmed V and J ends, which lost 6 bases and 1 base, there was a span of 6 bases. CDR3 in DNA: TGTGCCAGCAGGTACGGGAACACCGGGGAGCTGTTTTTT. Amino acid sequence: CASRYGNTGELFF.

This clone was detected a few times. The chain carries TRBV2 and TRBJ1-6; D perhaps matches TRBD1 (6 bases). V was cut by 6 bases and J by 5 bases, with 14 bases left in between. In germline, CDR1 is SNHLY, CDR2 FYNNEI. The CDR3 loop spans 15 amino acids. CDR3 coding DNA: TGTGCCAGCAGCCACGAACAGGGAGATAATTCACCCCTCCACTTT. Residues: CASSHEQGDNSPLHF.

The chain recombines TRBV12-3 or TRBV12-4 with TRBJ2-7; tentative D call: TRBD2 (6 bases). Trimming shortened V by 5 bases and J by 3 bases, and 11 bases separated the two germline ends. The CDR3 is made up of 13 amino acids. CDR3 nucleotides: TGTGCCAGCAGTCCTGACGGGGGCTACGAGCAGTACTTC. Amino acid sequence: CASSPDGGYEQYF.

The V call is TRBV9, the J call TRBJ2-3; 11 bases are a match to TRBD2. Germline CDR1 reads SGDLS; CDR2 reads YYNGEE. The CDR3 totals 16 residues. J lost 3 bases, V lost 4 bases, and 7 bases had no gene match. CDR3 nucleotides: TGTGCCAGCAGCCCTCGTAGCGGGGGGGCGACAGATACGCAGTATTTT. Its translation: CASSPRSGGATDTQYF.

There are a few counts of this clone. The chain recombines TRBV9 with TRBJ2-7; 13 nucleotides align to TRBD2. The CDR3 is 15 residues long. CDR1 and CDR2 (germline): SGDLS, YYNGEE. V gave up 4 bases and J gave up 5 bases; unmatched junction bases: 6. The chain's CDR3 is CASSPGTSGNHEQYF. The DNA for the CDR3 is TGTGCCAGCAGCCCCGGGACTAGCGGGAACCACGAGCAGTACTTC.

This sequence joins TRBV6-1 and TRBJ2-7; no definite D call. Germline loops: CDR1 MNHNS, CDR2 SASEGT. The CDR3 is made up of 15 amino acids. Trimming removed 2 bases at V and 6 bases at J, with 17 bases between. The CDR3, as DNA: TGTGCCAGCAGTGAAAACTCGGCCAGCCAGCGCGAGCAGTACTTC. Its protein product is CASSENSASQREQYF.